This entry concerns a single TCR beta chain. The sample is drawn from a study of blood T cell repertoires in COVID-19. Study as a whole: T cells, B-cell-depleted T cells, or PBMCs provided the cDNA or gDNA that served as material.

Data came from immunoSEQ multiplex PCR; TCRdb stores just in-frame clones and leaves some out. The sample has 85,000 to 130,000 clones; about 86% are singletons. All enrollees were roughly 18 to 89 years old and from approximately 25 US areas. Participants were placed into cohorts based on the clinical history they reported. Among Cohort 3 donors, those recovered had two negative PCRs, clearance, or symptom resolution. Input material: PBMCs or T cells enriched from blood (not recorded which). The clonotype comes from a woman between 45 and 60 years old who had recovered from COVID-19.

The CDR3 sequence: CASSQEGGFGQPQHF. In DNA form, the CDR3 reads TGTGCCAGCAGCCAAGAGGGGGGATTCGGGCAGCCCCAGCATTTT. The V call is TRBV3-1 (or the pseudogene TRBV3-2), the J call TRBJ1-5, with D possibly TRBD1 on 5 matching bases. Germline-derived CDR1 and CDR2 are LGHDT and YNNKEL (reference sequence). V shed 0 bases and J shed 7 bases, with 13 bases lying between them. CDR3 size: 15 residues.